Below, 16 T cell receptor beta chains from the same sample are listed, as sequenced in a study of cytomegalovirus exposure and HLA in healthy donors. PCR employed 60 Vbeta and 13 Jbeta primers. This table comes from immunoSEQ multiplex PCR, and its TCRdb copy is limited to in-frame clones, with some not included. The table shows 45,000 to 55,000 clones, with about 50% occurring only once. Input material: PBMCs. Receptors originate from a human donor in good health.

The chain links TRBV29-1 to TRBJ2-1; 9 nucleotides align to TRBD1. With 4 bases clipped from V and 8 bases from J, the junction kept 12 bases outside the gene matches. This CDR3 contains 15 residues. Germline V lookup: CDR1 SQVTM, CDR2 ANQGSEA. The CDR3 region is CSVAGTGRRIDEQFF. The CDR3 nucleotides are TGCAGCGTTGCCGGGACAGGGCGAAGGATCGATGAGCAGTTCTTC.

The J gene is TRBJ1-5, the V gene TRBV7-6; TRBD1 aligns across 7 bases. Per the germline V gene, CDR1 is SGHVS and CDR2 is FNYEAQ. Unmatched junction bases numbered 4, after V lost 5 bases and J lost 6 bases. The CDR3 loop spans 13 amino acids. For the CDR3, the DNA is TGTGCCAGCAGCGGGACAGAAGGTCAGCCCCAGCATTTT. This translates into CASSGTEGQPQHF. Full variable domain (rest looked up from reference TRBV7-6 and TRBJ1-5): GAGVSQSPRYKVTKRGQDVALRCDPISGHVSLYWYRQALGQGPEFLTYFNYEAQQDKSGLPNDRFSAERPEGSISTLTIQRTEQRDSAMYRCASSGTEGQPQHFGDGTRLSIL.

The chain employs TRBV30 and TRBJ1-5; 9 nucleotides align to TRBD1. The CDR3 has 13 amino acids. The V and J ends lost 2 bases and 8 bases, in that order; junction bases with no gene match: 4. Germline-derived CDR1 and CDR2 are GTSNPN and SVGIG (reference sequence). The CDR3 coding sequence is TGTGCCTGGAGTCGACAGGGGGTCGAGCCCCAGCATTTT. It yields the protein CAWSRQGVEPQHF.

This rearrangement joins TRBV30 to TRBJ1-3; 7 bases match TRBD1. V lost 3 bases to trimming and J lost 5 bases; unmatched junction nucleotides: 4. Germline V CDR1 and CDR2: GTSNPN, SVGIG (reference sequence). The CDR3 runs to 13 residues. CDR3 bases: TGTGCCTGGAGCCGACAGGGTCGAAACACCATATATTTT. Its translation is CAWSRQGRNTIYF.

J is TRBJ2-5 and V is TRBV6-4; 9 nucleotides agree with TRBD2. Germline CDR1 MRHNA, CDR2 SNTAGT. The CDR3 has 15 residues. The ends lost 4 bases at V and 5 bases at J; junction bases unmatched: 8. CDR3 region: CASSVSGTSQETQYF. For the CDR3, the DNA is TGTGCCAGCAGTGTTTCCGGGACTAGCCAGGAGACCCAGTACTTC.

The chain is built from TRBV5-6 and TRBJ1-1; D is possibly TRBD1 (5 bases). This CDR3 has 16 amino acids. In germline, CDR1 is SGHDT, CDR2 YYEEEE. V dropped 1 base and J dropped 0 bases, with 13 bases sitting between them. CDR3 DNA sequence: TGTGCCAGCAGCTTGTACGGCGACAGTTTGAACACTGAAGCTTTCTTT. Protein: CASSLYGDSLNTEAFF.

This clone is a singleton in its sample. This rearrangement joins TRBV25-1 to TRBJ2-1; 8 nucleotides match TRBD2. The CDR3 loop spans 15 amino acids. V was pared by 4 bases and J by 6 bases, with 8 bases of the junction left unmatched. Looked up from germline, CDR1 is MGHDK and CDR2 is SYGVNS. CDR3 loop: CASSARGGRINEQFF. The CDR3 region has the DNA TGTGCCAGCAGTGCCCGCGGGGGGCGAATCAATGAGCAGTTCTTC.

The CDR3 region is CASSAVRGEGETQYF. CDR3 nucleotides: TGTGCCAGCAGTGCCGTACGCGGGGAAGGAGAGACCCAGTACTTC. The chain has TRBV25-1 and TRBJ2-5; TRBD2 might be the D (6 bases). Germline V gene data show CDR1 as MGHDK and CDR2 as SYGVNS. Trimming stripped 4 bases from V and 4 bases from J, with 16 bases between. This CDR3 contains 15 residues.

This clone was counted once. The CDR3 sequence is CAWSVMGLRSQETQYF. The CDR3 DNA reads TGTGCCTGGAGTGTAATGGGACTCCGTTCCCAAGAGACCCAGTACTTC. The chain recombines TRBV30 with TRBJ2-5; D is possibly TRBD2 (6 bases). The CDR3 runs to 16 residues. Germline CDR1 is GTSNPN and CDR2 is SVGIG (reference sequence). Trimming pared 0 bases from V and 1 base from J, leaving 15 bases between. The full variable domain, its missing parts supplied by reference TRBV30 and TRBJ2-5, is SQTIHQWPATLVQPVGSPLSLECTVEGTSNPNLYWYRQAAGRGLQLLFYSVGIGQISSEVPQNLSASRPQDRQFILSSKKLLLSDSGFYLCAWSVMGLRSQETQYFGPGTRLLVL.

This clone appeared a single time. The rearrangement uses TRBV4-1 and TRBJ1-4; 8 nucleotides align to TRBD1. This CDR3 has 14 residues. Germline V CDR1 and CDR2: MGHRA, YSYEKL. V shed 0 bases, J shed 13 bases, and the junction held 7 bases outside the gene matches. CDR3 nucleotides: TGCGCCAGCAGCCAAGAGGGCAGGGGGCGCAGACTGTTTTTT. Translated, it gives CASSQEGRGRRLFF.

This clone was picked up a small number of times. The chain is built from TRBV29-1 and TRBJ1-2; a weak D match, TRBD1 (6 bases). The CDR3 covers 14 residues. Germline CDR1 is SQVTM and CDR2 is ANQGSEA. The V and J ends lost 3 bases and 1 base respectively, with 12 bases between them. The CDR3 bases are TGCAGCGTTGAGGGGGACACCAATAACTATGGCTACACCTTC. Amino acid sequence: CSVEGDTNNYGYTF.

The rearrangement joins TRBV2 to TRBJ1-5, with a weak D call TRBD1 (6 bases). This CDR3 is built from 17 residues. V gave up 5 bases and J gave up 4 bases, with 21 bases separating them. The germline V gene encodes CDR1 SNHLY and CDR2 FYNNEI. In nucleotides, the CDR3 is TGTGCCAGCAGTTCAATTGATACAGGGATAGAGAATCAGCCCCAGCATTTT. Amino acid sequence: CASSSIDTGIENQPQHF. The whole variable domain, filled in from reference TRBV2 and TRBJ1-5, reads EPEVTQTPSHQVTQMGQEVILRCVPISNHLYFYWYRQILGQKVEFLVSFYNNEISEKSEIFDDQFSVERPDGSNFTLKIRSTKLEDSAMYFCASSSIDTGIENQPQHFGDGTRLSIL.

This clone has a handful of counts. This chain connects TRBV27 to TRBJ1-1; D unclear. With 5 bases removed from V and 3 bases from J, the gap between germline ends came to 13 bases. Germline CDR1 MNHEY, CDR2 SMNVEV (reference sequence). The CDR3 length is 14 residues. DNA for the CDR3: TGTGCCAGCAGTCCCAACCCGGGGTACACTGAAGCTTTCTTT. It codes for CASSPNPGYTEAFF.

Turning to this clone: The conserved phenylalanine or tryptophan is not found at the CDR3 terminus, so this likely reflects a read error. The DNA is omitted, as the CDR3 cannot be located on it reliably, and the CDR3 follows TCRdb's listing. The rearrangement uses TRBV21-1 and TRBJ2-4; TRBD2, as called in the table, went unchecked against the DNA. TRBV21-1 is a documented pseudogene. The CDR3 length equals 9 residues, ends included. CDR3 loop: CASSKTPEI.

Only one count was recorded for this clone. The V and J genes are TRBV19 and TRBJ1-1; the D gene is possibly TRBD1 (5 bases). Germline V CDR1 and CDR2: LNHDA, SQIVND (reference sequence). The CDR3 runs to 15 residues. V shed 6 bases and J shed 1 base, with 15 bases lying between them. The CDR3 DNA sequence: TGTGCCAGTAGGATCTCAGGGATTCGGAACACTGAAGCTTTCTTT. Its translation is CASRISGIRNTEAFF.

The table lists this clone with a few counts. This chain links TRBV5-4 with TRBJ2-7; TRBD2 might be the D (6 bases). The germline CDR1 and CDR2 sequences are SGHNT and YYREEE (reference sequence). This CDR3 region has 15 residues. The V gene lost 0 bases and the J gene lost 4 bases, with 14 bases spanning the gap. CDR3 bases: TGTGCCAGCAGCTTGGCACAGTCTGGAGGGTACGAGCAGTACTTC. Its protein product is CASSLAQSGGYEQYF.